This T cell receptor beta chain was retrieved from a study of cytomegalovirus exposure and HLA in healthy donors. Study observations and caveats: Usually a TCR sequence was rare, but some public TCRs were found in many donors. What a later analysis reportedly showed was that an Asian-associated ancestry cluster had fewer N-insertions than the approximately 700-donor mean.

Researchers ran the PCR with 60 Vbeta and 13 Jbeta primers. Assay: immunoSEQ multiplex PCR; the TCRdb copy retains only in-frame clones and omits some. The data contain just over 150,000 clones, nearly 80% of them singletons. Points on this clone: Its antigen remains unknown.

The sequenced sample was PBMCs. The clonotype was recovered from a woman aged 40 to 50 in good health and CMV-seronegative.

In DNA form, the CDR3 reads TGTGCCAGCAGCAGGACTAGAGGTTACGAGCAGTACTTC. This sequence encodes CASSRTRGYEQYF. V usage is TRBV5-6 and J usage is TRBJ2-7; 7 bases align to TRBD2. Germline CDR1 and CDR2: SGHDT and YYEEEE. CDR3 length equals 13 residues. V trimming: 4 bases; J trimming: 4 bases; junction bases outside the gene matches: 5.